One TCR beta chain is described in this entry. This sample stems from a study of blood T cell repertoires in COVID-19. The overall study: Sites across the United States, Italy and Spain contributed samples from acute and convalescent COVID-19. Sources were T cells, B-cell-depleted T cells, or PBMCs; the material itself was cDNA or gDNA.

The germline gives CDR1 SEHNR, CDR2 FQNEAQ (reference sequence). Trimming shortened V by 5 bases and J by 7 bases, and 20 bases separated the two germline ends. CDR3 length equals 16 residues. Per the authors' pipeline: Reference gene primer amplification in the assay estimated nucleated cell counts. The table came from immunoSEQ multiplex PCR; TCRdb's copy has only in-frame clones and leaves some out. The DNA gave D and trimming, while V, J and clone size come from that table. The sample contains 45,000 to 60,000 clones, approximately 80% of which appear only once. The material sequenced was peripheral blood. The source is an elderly woman with acute or convalescent COVID-19. The chain carries TRBV7-9 and TRBJ1-4; TRBD1 is a possible D gene (6 bases). CDR3 residues: CASSPSFGGAFEKLFF. For the CDR3, the DNA is TGTGCCAGCAGCCCGTCATTCGGGGGGGCATTTGAAAAACTGTTTTTT.